This T cell receptor (beta chain) was found in a study of blood T cell repertoires in COVID-19 (TCRdb year 2020). Turning to the overall study: Samples from collaborators originated in the United States, Italy and Spain and spanned both the acute and convalescent phases of COVID-19. Where available, HLA class I and class II types were taken from metadata supplied by the sample provider and were not determined by assay-based typing. Samples were obtained from the ongoing ImmuneRACE study (first 160 participants) and from 1,254 subjects provided by 6 global collaborators. A freely available public database, intended as a resource for researchers studying the immune response to SARS-CoV-2, is where the repertoires were released. The material from the prospective study consisted of cDNA or gDNA derived from T cells, B-cell-depleted T cells, or PBMCs. Subjects who had been exposed to COVID-19, were actively infected with it, or had recovered from it provided the deeply sampled blood TCRbeta repertoires that made up the dataset. The sample metadata nearly always contained a de-identified subject ID, COVID-19 status, age in years and sex. Study-wide findings and limitations: The quantity of clinical and demographic metadata differed by source and by participant and was supplied without curation.

Each collaborating institution followed its own protocols to collect whole blood in K2EDTA tubes. Collaborator samples were shipped for TCRbeta analysis as frozen whole blood, isolated PBMCs, or DNA extracted from either sample type. TCRbeta CDR3 regions were amplified from genomic DNA by means of the immunoSEQ Assay, a bias-controlled multiplex PCR. In the paper's pipeline: Nucleated cell counts per sample were estimated from amplification of reference gene primers within the assay. To quantify the absolute abundance of each unique TCRbeta CDR3 rearrangement, sequence reads were collapsed and filtered. For each sample, productive Simpson clonality was calculated as the square root of Simpson's diversity index over productive rearrangements. TCRdb mirrors the immuneACCESS table, restricted to in-frame sequences. Some clones are absent from its copies; in checked studies, under half trace to an unresolved V gene, and the reason for the others is unknown. That table supplies the V and J calls and clone size; D and trimming were determined from the DNA. This sample comprises 65,000 to 95,000 clones, roughly 77% of them detected only once. The ten top clones hold approximately 5.8% of the sample.

This clone was detected only once. Its target antigen remains unknown. Qualities for individual bases were not recorded, and no much larger clone is one base off. The material sequenced was peripheral blood. The receptor was isolated from a man aged 45-60 years with active or convalescent COVID-19.

The DNA sequence is as follows: TGCGCCAGCAGACCCCTCGGGGGGAACTATGGCTACACCTTC. Its product reads: CASRPLGGNYGYTF. This receptor chain uses TRBV10-1 and TRBJ1-2, and possibly TRBD1, on 5 matching bases. CDR1 and CDR2, per the germline V gene (reference sequence), are WNHNN and SYGVQD. Trimming at the junction amounts to 6 bases on V and 2 bases on J, and the germline ends lie 13 bases apart. CDR3 length: 14 amino acids, cysteine to phenylalanine. Solely the CDR3 DNA is kept, with 42 bases framed from the first base.